This T cell receptor beta chain came from a study of neurological immune-mediated disorders. Germline loops: CDR1 SGHRS, CDR2 YFSETQ. V shed 0 bases and J shed 0 bases, with 15 bases lying between them. This CDR3 region has 17 residues. TCRdb independently ran MiXCR on the 5' RACE reads; one entry per CDR3 protein. The data show some 49,000 distinct CDR3 sequences, about 12% seen once. Time point defined: longitudinal time-point 2. The sequenced sample was PBMCs. The chain employs TRBV5-1 and TRBJ1-2, with D possibly being TRBD1 (5 bases). The source of this sequence is a male donor with HTLV-1-associated myelopathy (HAM/TSP). The CDR3 protein is CASSLEVGGNPNYGYTF. CDR3 nucleotide sequence: TGCGCCAGCAGCTTGGAAGTGGGGGGAAACCCTAACTATGGCTACACCTTC.